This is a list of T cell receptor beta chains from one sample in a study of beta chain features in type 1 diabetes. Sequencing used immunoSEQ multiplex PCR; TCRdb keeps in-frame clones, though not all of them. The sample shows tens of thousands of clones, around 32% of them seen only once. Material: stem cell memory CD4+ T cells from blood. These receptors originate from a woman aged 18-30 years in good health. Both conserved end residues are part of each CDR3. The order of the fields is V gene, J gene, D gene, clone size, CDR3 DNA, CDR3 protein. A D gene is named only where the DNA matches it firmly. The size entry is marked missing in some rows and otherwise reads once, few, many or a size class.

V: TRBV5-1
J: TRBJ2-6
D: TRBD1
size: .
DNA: TGCGCCATCCGACAGGGTGACTCTGGGGCCAACGTCCTGACTTTC
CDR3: CAIRQGDSGANVLTF

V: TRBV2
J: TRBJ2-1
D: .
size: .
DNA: TGTGCCAGCATAGGTATCGGTGAGGACTCCGTGTACAATGAGCAGTTCTTC
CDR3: CASIGIGEDSVYNEQFF

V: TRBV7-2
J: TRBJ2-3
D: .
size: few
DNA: TGTGCCAGCAGCTTAGCGCGTGGGGGGGCCCGAGGAGATACGCAGTATTTT
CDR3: CASSLARGGARGDTQYF

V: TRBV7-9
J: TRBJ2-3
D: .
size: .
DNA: TGTGCCAGCAGCTTAGAAGGGGGAAGAACAGATACGCAGTATTTT
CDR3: CASSLEGGRTDTQYF

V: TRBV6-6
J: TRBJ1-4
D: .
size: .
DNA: TGTGCCAGCAGTTATCTGTCAACTAATGAAAAACTGTTTTTT
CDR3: CASSYLSTNEKLFF

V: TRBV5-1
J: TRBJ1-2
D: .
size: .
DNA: TGCGCCAGCAGCTTGGAGGCGGCCAATTACTATGGCTACACCTTC
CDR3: CASSLEAANYYGYTF

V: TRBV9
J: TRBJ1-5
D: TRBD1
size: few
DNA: TGTGCCAGCAGCGCATGGGACAGCGGCCAGCCCCAGCATTTT
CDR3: CASSAWDSGQPQHF

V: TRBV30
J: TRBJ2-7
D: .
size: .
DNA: TGTGCCTGGGGGACACAAACCTACGAGCAGTACTTC
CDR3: CAWGTQTYEQYF

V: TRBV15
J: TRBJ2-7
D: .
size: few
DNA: TGTGCCACCAGCAGAGATGCGCAGGGCCTATCCTACGAGCAGTACTTC
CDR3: CATSRDAQGLSYEQYF

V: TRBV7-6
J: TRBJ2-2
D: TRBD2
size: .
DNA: TGTGCCAGCAGCTTAGTTCCGAAGCGGGGGATAACCGGGGAGCTGTTTTTT
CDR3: CASSLVPKRGITGELFF

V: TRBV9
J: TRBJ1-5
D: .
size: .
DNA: TGTGCCAGCAGCGTAGGGGAGGGAGGGCCCCAGCATTTT
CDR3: CASSVGEGGPQHF

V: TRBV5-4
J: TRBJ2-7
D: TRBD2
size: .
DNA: TGTGCCTCTTTACTAGCGGGAAGCGACGAGCAGTACTTC
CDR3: CASLLAGSDEQYF

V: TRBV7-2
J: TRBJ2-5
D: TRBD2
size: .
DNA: TGTGCCAGCAGCTTAGTAGCGGGGGGGCTAGGTACCCAGTACTTC
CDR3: CASSLVAGGLGTQYF

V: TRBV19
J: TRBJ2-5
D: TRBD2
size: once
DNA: TGTGCCAGTAGTATATCGACTAGCGGGTTCCAAGAGACCCAGTACTTC
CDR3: CASSISTSGFQETQYF

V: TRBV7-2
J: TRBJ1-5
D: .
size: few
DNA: TGTGCCAGCTCAGGGGTGAGACAGCCCCAGCATTTT
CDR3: CASSGVRQPQHF

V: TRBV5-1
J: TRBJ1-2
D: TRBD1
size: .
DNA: TGCGCCAGCAGCCTCGACAGGGGCCAGACTAATGGCTACACCTTC
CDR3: CASSLDRGQTNGYTF

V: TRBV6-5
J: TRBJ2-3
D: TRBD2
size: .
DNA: TGTGCCAGCAGTTCTAGCGGGAGTTGGGCAGATACGCAGTATTTT
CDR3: CASSSSGSWADTQYF

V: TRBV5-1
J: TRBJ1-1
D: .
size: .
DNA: TGCGCCAGCAGCTTGGGGCCGATAGGGGAGAACACTGAAGCTTTCTTT
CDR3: CASSLGPIGENTEAFF

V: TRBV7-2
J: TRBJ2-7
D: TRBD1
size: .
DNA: TGTGCCAGCAGCCCGCGACAGGGGGCATGGGAGCAGTACTTC
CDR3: CASSPRQGAWEQYF

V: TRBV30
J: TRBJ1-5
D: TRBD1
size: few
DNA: TGTGCCTGGAGCTCGGACAGGGGGATGGGGCCCCAGCATTTT
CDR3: CAWSSDRGMGPQHF

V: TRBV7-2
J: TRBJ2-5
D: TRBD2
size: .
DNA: TGTGCCAGCAGCCCCGCAAGCGGGGTTGAGACCCAGTACTTC
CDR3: CASSPASGVETQYF

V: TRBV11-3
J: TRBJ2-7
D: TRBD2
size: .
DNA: TGTGCCAGCAGCTCCTTAGCGGGAGGAGGGGAGCAGTACTTC
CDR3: CASSSLAGGGEQYF

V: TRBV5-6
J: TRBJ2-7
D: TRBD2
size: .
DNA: TGTGCCAGCAGTGTTCGGGGGGGGTCCTACGAGCAGTACTTC
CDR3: CASSVRGGSYEQYF

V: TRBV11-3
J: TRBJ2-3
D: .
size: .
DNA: TGTGCCAGCAGCGCCCAGGGCCTAGCTGGAGGGGATACGCAGTATTTT
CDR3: CASSAQGLAGGDTQYF

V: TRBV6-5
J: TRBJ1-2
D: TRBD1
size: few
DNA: TGTGCCAGCAGTTACTCGGACAGGGTCTACGGCTACACCTTC
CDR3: CASSYSDRVYGYTF

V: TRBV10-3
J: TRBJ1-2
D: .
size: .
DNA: TGTGCCATCAGTGACGGGCAGGGAGGCGGCTACACCTTC
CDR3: CAISDGQGGGYTF

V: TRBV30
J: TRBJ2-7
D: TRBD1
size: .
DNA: TGTGCCTGGACAGGGGGCAACGAGCAGTACTTC
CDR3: CAWTGGNEQYF

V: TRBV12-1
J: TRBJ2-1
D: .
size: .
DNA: TGTGCCAGCAGCTCCGGAGCCTACAATGAGCAGTTCTTC
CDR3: CASSSGAYNEQFF

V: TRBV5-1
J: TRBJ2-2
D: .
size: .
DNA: TGCGCCAGCAGCTTGGTACAAAACACCGGGGAGCTGTTTTTT
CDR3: CASSLVQNTGELFF

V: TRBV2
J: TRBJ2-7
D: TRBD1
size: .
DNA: TGTGCCAGCAGTGACGCGACAGGGGGCGAGTCCACCTACGAGCAGTACTTC
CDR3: CASSDATGGESTYEQYF

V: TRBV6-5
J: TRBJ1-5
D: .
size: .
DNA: TGTGCCAGCAGTTCGCCAGATCAGCCCCAGCATTTT
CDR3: CASSSPDQPQHF

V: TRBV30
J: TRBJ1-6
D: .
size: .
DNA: TGTGCCTGGAGTGGAGGGAGGGGATCACCCCTCCACTTT
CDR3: CAWSGGRGSPLHF

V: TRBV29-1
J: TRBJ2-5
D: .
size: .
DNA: TGCAGCGTCGGAACCGGGGGGACCCAGTACTTC
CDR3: CSVGTGGTQYF

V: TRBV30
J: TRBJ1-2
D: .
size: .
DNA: TGTGCCTGGAGAATGCCAGGACAGCCCGGGAAAGGCTACACCTTC
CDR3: CAWRMPGQPGKGYTF

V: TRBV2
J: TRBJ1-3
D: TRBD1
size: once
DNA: TGTGCTACGGGGACAGGATCTTTCTCTGGAAACACCATATATTTT
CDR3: CATGTGSFSGNTIYF

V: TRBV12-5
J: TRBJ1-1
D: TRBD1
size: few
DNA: TGTGCTAGTGGTCCCGGGACAGGGGAAGAGAACACTGAAGCTTTCTTT
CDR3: CASGPGTGEENTEAFF

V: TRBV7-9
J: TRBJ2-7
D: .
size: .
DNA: TGTGCCAGCAGCTTAGGGCCCTCCGAGCAGTACTTC
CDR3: CASSLGPSEQYF

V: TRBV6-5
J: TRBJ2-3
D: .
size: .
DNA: TGTGCCAGCAGACTCCGACAGAGCACAGATACGCAGTATTTT
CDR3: CASRLRQSTDTQYF

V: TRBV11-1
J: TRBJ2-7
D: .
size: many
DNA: TGTGCCAGCAGCTTACGGGACACCTACGAGCAGTACTTC
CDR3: CASSLRDTYEQYF

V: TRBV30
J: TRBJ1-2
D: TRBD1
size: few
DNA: TGTGCCTGGAGTCCTCCAGGGACAGTCTATGGCTACACCTTC
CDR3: CAWSPPGTVYGYTF

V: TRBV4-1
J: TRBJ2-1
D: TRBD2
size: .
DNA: TGCGCCAGCAGCCAAGGGCAAGCGGGGGGGCCCGATGGCTACAATGAGCAGTTCTTC
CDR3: CASSQGQAGGPDGYNEQFF

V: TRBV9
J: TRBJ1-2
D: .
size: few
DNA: TGTGCCAGCAGCGTAGAAGGACCGAGGGCCACCTTC
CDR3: CASSVEGPRATF

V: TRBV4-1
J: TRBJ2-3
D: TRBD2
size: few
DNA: TGCGCCAGCAGCCAAGGGGTACTAGCGCTCTCTTTATGGGATACGCAGTATTTT
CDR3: CASSQGVLALSLWDTQYF

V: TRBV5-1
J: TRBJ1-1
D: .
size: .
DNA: TGCGCCAGCATAACAGGGCCAGGGGCCACTGAAGCTTTCTTT
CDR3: CASITGPGATEAFF

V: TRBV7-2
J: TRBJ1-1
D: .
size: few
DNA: TGTGCCAGCAGCTTAGAGGTCCGGGGTGAAGCTTTCTTT
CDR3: CASSLEVRGEAFF

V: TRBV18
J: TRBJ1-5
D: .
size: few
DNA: TGTGCCAGCTCGCCCTATAATAGCAATCAGCCCCAGCATTTT
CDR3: CASSPYNSNQPQHF

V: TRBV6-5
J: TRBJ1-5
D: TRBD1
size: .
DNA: TGTGCCAGCAGTTCCGGACAGGGGAGAAGCAATCAGCCCCAGCATTTT
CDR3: CASSSGQGRSNQPQHF

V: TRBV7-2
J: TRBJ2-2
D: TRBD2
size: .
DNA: TGTGCCAGCAGCCCGACTAGCGGGGGGAGTTTCGCGAACACCGGGGAGCTGTTTTTT
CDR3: CASSPTSGGSFANTGELFF

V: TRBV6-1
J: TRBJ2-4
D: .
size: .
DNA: TGTGCCAGCAGTGAAGGCGATAACTGGGCCAAAAACATTCAGTACTTC
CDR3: CASSEGDNWAKNIQYF

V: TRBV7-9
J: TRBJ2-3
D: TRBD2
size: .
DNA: TGTGCCAGCAGCCCTGGTCGACTAGCTAGCACAGATACGCAGTATTTT
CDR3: CASSPGRLASTDTQYF

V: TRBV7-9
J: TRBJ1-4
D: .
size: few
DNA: TGTGCCAGCAGCTCTGAGATTGAAAAACTGTTTTTT
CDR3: CASSSEIEKLFF

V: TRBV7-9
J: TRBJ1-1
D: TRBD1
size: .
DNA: TGTGCCAGCAGCCCGCCAGGGGGGAACACTGAAGCTTTCTTT
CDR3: CASSPPGGNTEAFF

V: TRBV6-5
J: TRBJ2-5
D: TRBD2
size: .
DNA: TGTGCCAGCAGTACTAGCGGGGGTTCTGGGGAGACCCAGTACTTC
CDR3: CASSTSGGSGETQYF

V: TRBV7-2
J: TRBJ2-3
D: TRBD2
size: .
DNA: TGTGCCAGCAGCTTGGTAGCGGGCTTCACAGATACGCAGTATTTT
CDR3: CASSLVAGFTDTQYF

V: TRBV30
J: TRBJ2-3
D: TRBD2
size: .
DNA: TGTGCCTGGGCTCGGCCCAGCGGGGGAACAGATACGCAGTATTTT
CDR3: CAWARPSGGTDTQYF

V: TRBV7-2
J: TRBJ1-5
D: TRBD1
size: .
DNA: TGTGCCAGCAGTTTACAGGGGGCCCAGCCCCAGCATTTT
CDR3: CASSLQGAQPQHF

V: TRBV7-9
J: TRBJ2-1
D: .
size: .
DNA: TGTGCCAGCAGCGTACAGGGTCTCCTCTCCAATGAGCAGTTCTTC
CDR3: CASSVQGLLSNEQFF

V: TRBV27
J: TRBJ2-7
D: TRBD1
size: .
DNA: TGTGCCAGTGGGACAGGAGGTCAGGTAGTCTACGAGCAGTACTTC
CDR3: CASGTGGQVVYEQYF

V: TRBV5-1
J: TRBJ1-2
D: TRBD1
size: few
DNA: TGCGCCAGCAGCTTGGGGACAGGGACCGATCCTGGCTACACCTTC
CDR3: CASSLGTGTDPGYTF

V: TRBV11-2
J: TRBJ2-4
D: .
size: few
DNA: TGTGCCAGCAGCTCCGGGAGCATTCAGTACTTC
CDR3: CASSSGSIQYF